These 4 T cell receptor beta chains were sequenced from one sample in a study of patients and donors after allogeneic stem cell transplantation. TCRdb redid the calling of the RT-PCR reads with MiXCR, one entry per CDR3 protein. The sample carries more than 850,000 distinct CDR3 sequences, more than 15% recorded once. Sequenced input: blood, either unsorted or a sorted T cell fraction (not recorded which). The receptor source for this set is a human donor who was either an allogeneic HSCT recipient or a stem cell or donor lymphocyte infusion donor (not recorded which). It is not recorded whose cells these are; they may come from a transplant donor.

The V call is TRBV6-1, the J call TRBJ2-3, with D possibly being TRBD1 or TRBD2 (6 bases each). The V end lost 10 bases, the J end lost 5 bases, and 13 bases lay between the germline ends. CDR1 is MNHNS and CDR2 is SASEGT in the germline V gene. The CDR3 spans 12 residues. CDR3 bases: TGTGCCACTACGGGGGCTGGAGATACGCAGTATTTT. Translated, it gives CATTGAGDTQYF.

This rearrangement joins TRBV4-1 to TRBJ1-1, with D possibly TRBD1 on 5 matching bases. Trimming pared 4 bases from V and 0 bases from J, leaving 18 bases between. Germline-derived CDR1 and CDR2 are MGHRA and YSYEKL. This CDR3 is built from 17 residues. CDR3 sequence reads: CASSRSLKGTMNTEAFF. CDR3 nucleotides: TGCGCCAGCAGCCGCTCACTGAAGGGGACCATGAACACTGAAGCTTTCTTT.

CDR3 sequence reads: CASSWTSGRESKNIQYF. CDR3 bases: TGCGCCAGCAGTTGGACTAGCGGGAGGGAATCCAAAAACATTCAGTACTTC. The chain has TRBV5-1 and TRBJ2-4; 15 bases fit TRBD2. Trimming cost V 5 bases and J 2 bases; bases outside gene matches: 5. Per the germline V gene, CDR1 is SGHRS and CDR2 is YFSETQ. This CDR3 region has 17 residues.

Only a few counts were recorded for this clonotype. The chain recombines TRBV15 with TRBJ2-7, with D possibly being TRBD2 (6 bases). Germline lookup yields CDR1 LNHNV and CDR2 YYDKDF (reference sequence). Trimming took 0 bases from V and 3 from J, leaving 12 bases between them. This CDR3 has 15 residues. The CDR3 DNA is TGTGCCACCAGCAGAGATACGGGACTTAACTACGAGCAGTACTTC. Translated: CATSRDTGLNYEQYF.